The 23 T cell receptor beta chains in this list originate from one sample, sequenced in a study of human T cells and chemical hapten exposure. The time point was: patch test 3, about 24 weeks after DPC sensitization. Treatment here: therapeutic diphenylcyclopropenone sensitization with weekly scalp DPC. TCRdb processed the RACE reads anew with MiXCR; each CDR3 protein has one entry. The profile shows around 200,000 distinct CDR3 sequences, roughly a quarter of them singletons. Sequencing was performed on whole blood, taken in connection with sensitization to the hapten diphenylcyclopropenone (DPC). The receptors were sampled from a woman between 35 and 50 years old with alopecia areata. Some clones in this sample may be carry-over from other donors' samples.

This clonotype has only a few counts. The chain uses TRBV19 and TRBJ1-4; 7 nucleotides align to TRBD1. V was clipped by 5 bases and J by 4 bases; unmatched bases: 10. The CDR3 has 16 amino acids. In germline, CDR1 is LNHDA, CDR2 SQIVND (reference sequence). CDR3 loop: CASSPGGTAINEKLFF. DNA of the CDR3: TGTGCCAGTAGTCCGGGAGGGACAGCGATTAATGAAAAACTGTTTTTT.

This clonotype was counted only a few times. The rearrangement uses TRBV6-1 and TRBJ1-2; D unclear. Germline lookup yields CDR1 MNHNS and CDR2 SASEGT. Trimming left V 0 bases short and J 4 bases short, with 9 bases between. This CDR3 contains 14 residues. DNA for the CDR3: TGTGCCAGCAGTGAAGCGCGGGCGCTCTATGGCTACACCTTC. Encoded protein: CASSEARALYGYTF.

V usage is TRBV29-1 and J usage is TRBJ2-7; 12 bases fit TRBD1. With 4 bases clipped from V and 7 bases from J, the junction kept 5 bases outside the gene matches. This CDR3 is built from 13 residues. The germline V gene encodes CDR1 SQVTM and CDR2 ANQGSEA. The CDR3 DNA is TGCAGCGTTGCGGGACAGGGGGCAAAAGAGCAGTACTTC. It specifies CSVAGQGAKEQYF.

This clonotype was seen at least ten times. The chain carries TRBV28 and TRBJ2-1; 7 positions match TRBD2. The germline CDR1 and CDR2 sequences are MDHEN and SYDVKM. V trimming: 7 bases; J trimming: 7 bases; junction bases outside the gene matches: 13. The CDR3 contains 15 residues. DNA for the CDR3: TGTGCCAGCACGGCGCGGCGGGAGATCGGTAATGAGCAGTTCTTC. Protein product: CASTARREIGNEQFF.

CDR3 loop: CASSQPLLARQETQYF. CDR3 bases: TGTGCCAGCAGCCAACCCCTCCTAGCGCGGCAAGAGACCCAGTACTTC. The V and J genes are TRBV3-1 and TRBJ2-5; a weak D match, TRBD2 (6 bases). The germline V gene has CDR1 LGHDT and CDR2 YNNKEL (reference sequence). This CDR3 region has 16 residues. V shed 2 bases and J shed 2 bases, with 15 bases lying between them.

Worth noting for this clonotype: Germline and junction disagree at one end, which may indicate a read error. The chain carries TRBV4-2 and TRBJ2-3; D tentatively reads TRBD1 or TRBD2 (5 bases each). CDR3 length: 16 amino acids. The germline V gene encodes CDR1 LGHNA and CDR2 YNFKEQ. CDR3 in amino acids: CASSKDGTLSTDTQYF. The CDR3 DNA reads TGTGCCAGCAGCAAAGACGGGACGCTTAGCACAGATACGCAGTATTTT.

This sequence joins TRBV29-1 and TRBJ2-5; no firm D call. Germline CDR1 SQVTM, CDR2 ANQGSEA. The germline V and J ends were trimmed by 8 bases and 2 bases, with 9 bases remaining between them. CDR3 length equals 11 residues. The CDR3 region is CSFTVQETQYF. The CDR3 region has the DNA TGCAGCTTTACTGTTCAAGAGACCCAGTACTTC.

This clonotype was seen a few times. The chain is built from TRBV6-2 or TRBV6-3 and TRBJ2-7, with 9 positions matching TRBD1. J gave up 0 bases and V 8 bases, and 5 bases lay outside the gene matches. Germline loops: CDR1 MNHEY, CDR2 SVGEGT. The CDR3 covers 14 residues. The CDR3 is CASGTGQSSYEQYF. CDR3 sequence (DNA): TGTGCCAGCGGGACAGGGCAGAGCTCCTACGAGCAGTACTTC.

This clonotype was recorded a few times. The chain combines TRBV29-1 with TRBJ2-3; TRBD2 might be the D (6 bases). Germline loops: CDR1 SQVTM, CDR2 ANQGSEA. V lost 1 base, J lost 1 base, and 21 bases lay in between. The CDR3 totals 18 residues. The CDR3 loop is CSVEAIGVVASGTDTQYF. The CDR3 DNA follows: TGCAGCGTTGAAGCTATAGGAGTAGTGGCTAGCGGCACAGATACGCAGTATTTT.

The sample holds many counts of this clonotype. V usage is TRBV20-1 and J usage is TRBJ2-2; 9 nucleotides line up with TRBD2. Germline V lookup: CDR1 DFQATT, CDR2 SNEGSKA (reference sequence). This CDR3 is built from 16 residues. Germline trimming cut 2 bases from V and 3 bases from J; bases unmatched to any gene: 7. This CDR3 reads CSARTAGGLYTGELFF. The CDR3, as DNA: TGCAGTGCTAGAACTGCGGGAGGGCTATACACCGGGGAGCTGTTTTTT.

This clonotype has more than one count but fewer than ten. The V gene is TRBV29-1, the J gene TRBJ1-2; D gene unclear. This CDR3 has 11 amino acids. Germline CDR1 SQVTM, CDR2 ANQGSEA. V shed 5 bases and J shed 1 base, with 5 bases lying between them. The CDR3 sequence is CSVWNNYGYTF. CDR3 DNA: TGCAGCGTTTGGAATAACTATGGCTACACCTTC.

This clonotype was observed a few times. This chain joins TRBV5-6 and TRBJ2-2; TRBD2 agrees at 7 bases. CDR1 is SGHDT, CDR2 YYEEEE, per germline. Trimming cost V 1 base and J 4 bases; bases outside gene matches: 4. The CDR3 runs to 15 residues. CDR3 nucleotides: TGTGCCAGCAGCTTGATTGGCGGGAGCACCGGGGAGCTGTTTTTT. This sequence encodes CASSLIGGSTGELFF.

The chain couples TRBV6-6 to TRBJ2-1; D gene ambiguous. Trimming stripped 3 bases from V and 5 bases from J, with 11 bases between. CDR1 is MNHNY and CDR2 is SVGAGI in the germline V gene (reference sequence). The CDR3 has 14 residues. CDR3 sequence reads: CASSYQVINNEQFF. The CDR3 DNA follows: TGTGCCAGCAGTTATCAGGTGATAAACAATGAGCAGTTCTTC.

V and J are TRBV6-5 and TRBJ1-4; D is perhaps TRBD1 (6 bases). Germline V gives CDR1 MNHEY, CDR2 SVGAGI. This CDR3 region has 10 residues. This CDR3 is CAGADEKLFF. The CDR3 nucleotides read TGTGCGGGGGCTGACGAAAAACTGTTTTTT.

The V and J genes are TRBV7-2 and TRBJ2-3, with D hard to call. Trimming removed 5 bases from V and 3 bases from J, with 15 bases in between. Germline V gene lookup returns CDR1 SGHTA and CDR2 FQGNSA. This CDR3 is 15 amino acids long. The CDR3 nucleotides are TGTGCCAGCAGCGCAACCCCGTATGGGACAGATACGCAGTATTTT. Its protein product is CASSATPYGTDTQYF.

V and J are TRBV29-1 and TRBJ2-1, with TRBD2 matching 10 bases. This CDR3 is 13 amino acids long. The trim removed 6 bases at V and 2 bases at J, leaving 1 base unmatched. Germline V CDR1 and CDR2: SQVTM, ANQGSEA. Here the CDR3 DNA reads TGCAGCGTCGGGACTAGCGCCTACAATGAGCAGTTCTTC. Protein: CSVGTSAYNEQFF.

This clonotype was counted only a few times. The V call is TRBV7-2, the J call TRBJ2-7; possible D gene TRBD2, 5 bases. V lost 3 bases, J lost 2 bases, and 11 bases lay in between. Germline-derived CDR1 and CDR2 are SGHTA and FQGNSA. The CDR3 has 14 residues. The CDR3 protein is CASSFGEGAYEQYF. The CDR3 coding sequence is TGTGCCAGCAGCTTCGGAGAGGGTGCCTACGAGCAGTACTTC. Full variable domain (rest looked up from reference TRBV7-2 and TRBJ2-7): GAGVSQSPSNKVTEKGKDVELRCDPISGHTALYWYRQSLGQGLEFLIYFQGNSAPDKSGLPSDRFSAERTGGSVSTLTIQRTQQEDSAVYLCASSFGEGAYEQYFGPGTRLTVT.

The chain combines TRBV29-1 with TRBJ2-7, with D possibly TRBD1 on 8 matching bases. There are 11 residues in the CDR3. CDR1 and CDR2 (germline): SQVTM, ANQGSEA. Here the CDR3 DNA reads TGCAGTGCGGACAGGGAGGGCGAGCAGTACTTC. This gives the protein CSADREGEQYF.

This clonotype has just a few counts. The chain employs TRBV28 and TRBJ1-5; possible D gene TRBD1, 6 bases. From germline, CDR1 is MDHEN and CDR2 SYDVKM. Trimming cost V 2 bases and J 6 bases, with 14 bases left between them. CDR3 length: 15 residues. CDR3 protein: CASSLKSRGTQPQHF. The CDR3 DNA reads TGTGCCAGCAGTTTAAAGTCCAGGGGAACTCAGCCCCAGCATTTT.

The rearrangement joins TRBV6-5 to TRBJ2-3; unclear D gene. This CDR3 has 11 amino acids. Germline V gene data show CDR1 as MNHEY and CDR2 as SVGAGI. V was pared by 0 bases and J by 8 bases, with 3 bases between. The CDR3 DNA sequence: TGTGCCAGCAGTTACTCTGGTACGCAGTATTTT. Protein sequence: CASSYSGTQYF.

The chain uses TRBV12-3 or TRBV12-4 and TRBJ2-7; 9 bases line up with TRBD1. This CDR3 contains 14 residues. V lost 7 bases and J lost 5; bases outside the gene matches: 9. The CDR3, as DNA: TGTGCCAGCACCTGGGGGACAGGGATCCACGAGCAGTACTTC. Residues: CASTWGTGIHEQYF.

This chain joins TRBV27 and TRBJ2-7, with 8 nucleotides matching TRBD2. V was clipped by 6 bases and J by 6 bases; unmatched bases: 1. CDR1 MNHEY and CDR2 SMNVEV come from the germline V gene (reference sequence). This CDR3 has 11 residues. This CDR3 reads CASRTSVEQYF. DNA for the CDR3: TGTGCCAGCAGGACTAGCGTCGAGCAGTACTTC.

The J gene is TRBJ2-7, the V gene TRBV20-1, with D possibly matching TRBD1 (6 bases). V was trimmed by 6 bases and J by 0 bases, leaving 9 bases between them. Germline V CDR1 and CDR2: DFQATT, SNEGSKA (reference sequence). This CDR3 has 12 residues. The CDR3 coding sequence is TGCAGTGCAAACAGGGTCTCCTACGAGCAGTACTTC. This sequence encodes CSANRVSYEQYF.